This TCR beta chain was identified during a study of beta chain features in type 1 diabetes. Expressed TCRB transcripts were sequenced after all isolated RNA was converted to cDNA. Assay: immunoSEQ multiplex PCR; the TCRdb copy retains only in-frame clones and omits some. The sample contains about 700,000 clones, under 15% of which appear only once. Cells sorted by CD45RO/CCR7/CD25/CD127/CD95/CD27 comprised CD4+ naive, central memory, regulatory and stem cell-like memory cells. Concerning this clone itself: Its antigen is unknown.

General study points: When cDNA is sequenced, cells with high TCR expression could be over-represented. Type 1 diabetes patients had TCRB CDR3s that were shorter (moderately but significantly so) in all four CD4+ subsets. The study found that naive, central memory and Treg TCRB repertoires appeared more similar in patients than in healthy donors.

The CDR3 totals 14 residues. Per germline, CDR1 SGHRS and CDR2 YFSETQ. The J segment lost 3 bases and the V segment lost 3 bases, leaving 5 bases of the junction unmatched. This chain links TRBV5-1 with TRBJ1-1; 7 bases are shared with TRBD1. The receptor was isolated from a man aged 18 to 30 with type 1 diabetes. Sequencing was done on a sample of naive CD4+ T cells from blood. The CDR3 nucleotides read TGCGCCAGCAGCTCGACAGGGCAGGACACTGAAGCTTTCTTT. It translates to CASSSTGQDTEAFF. The variable domain in full, with the rest retrieved from reference TRBV5-1 and TRBJ1-1, is KAGVTQTPRYLIKTRGQQVTLSCSPISGHRSVSWYQQTPGQGLQFLFEYFSETQRNKGNFPGRFSGRQFSNSRSEMNVSTLELGDSALYLCASSSTGQDTEAFFGQGTRLTVV.